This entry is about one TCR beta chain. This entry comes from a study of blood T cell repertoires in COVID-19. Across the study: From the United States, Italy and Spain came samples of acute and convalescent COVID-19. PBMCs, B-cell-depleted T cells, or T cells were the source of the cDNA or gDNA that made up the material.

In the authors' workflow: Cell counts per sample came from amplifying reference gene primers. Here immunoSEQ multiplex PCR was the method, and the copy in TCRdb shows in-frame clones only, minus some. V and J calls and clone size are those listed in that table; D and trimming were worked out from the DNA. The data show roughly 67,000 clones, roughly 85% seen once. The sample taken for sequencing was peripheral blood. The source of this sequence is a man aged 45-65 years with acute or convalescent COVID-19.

CDR3 sequence reads: CASSPSLGQGTGELFF. As DNA, the CDR3 is TGTGCCAGCAGCCCCTCTTTAGGACAGGGGACCGGGGAGCTGTTTTTT. The chain couples TRBV9 to TRBJ2-2; the match to TRBD1 covers 9 bases. V lost 4 bases and J lost 5; bases outside the gene matches: 9. Germline lookup yields CDR1 SGDLS and CDR2 YYNGEE. The CDR3 loop spans 16 amino acids.